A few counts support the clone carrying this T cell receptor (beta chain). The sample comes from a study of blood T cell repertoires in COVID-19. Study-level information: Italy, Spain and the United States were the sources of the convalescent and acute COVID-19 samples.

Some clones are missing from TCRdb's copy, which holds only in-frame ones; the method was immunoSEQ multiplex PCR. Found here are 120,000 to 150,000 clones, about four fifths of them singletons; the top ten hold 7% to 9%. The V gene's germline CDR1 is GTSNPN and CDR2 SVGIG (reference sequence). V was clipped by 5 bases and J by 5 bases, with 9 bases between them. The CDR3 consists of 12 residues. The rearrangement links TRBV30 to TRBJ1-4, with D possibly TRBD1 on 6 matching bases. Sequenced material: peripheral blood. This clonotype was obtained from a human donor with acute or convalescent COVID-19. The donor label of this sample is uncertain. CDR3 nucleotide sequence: TGTGCCTGGGGGGGCCCCAATGAAAAACTGTTTTTT. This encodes CAWGGPNEKLFF. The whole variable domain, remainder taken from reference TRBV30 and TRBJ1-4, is SQTIHQWPATLVQPVGSPLSLECTVEGTSNPNLYWYRQAAGRGLQLLFYSVGIGQISSEVPQNLSASRPQDRQFILSSKKLLLSDSGFYLCAWGGPNEKLFFGSGTQLSVL.